The sequence of this T cell receptor (beta chain) was determined in a study of blood T cell repertoires in COVID-19. Study-level information: Samples representing acute and convalescent COVID-19 were sourced from the United States, Italy and Spain. PBMCs, B-cell-depleted T cells, or T cells were the source of the cDNA or gDNA that made up the material.

Looked up from germline, CDR1 is KGHSH and CDR2 is LQKENI. CDR3 length: 15 amino acids. V was clipped by 1 base and J by 1 base, with 8 bases between them. In the authors' methods: Reference gene primers were amplified, and this amplification served to estimate nucleated cell counts. Produced via immunoSEQ multiplex PCR; TCRdb's table is partial and in-frame only. V, J and clone size are those of that table, while D and trimming were read from the DNA. The table has approximately 150,000 clones, over 80% seen once; the top ten hold approximately 1.4%. The chain is built from TRBV18 and TRBJ1-3, with D maybe TRBD1 (5 bases). This clonotype originated in a woman in her fifties or sixties with acute or convalescent COVID-19. The sample comprised peripheral blood. Here the CDR3 reads CASSPQGLSGNTIYF. In DNA form, the CDR3 reads TGTGCCAGCTCACCACAGGGGTTGTCTGGAAACACCATATATTTT.